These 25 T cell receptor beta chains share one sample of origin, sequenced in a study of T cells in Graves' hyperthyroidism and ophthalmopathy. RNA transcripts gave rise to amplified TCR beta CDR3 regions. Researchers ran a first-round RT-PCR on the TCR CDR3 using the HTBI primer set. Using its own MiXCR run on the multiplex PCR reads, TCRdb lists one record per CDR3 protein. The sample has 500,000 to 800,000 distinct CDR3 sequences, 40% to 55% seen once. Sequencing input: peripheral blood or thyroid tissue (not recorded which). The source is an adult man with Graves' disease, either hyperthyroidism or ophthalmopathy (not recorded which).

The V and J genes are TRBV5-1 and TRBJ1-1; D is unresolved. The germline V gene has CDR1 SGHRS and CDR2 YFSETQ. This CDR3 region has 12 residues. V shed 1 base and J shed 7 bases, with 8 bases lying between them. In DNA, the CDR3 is TGCGCCAGCAGCTTGCGGACGGATGAAGCTTTCTTT. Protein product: CASSLRTDEAFF.

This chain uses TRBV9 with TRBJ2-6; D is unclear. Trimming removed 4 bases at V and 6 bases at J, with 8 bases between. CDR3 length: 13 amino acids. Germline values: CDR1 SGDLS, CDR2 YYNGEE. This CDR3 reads CASSSGPANVLTF. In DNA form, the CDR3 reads TGTGCCAGCAGCTCGGGTCCGGCCAACGTCCTGACTTTC.

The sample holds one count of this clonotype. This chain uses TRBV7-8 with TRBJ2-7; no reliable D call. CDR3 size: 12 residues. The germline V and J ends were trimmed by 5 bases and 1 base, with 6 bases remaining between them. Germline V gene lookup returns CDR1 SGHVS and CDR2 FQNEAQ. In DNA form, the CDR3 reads TGTGCCAGCAGCCAAATTTCCTACGAGCAGTACTTC. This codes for CASSQISYEQYF.

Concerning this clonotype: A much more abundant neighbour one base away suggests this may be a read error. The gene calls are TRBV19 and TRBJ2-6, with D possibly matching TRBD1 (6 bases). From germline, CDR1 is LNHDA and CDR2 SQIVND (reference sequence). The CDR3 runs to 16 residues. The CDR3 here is CASSRLRESGASVLTF. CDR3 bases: TGTGCCAGTAGCCGCCTAAGGGAATCAGGGGCCAGCGTCCTGACTTTC.

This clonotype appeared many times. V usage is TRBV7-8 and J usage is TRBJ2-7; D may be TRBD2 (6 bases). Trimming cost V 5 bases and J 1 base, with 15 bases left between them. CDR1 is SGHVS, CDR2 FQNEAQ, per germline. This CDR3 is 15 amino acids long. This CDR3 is CASSPEKAGSYEQYF. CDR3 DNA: TGTGCCAGCAGCCCCGAAAAGGCGGGATCCTACGAGCAGTACTTC.

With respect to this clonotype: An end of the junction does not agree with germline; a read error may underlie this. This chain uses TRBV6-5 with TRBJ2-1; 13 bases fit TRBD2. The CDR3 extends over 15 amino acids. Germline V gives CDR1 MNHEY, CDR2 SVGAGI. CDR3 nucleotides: TGCGCCAGCAGTGTACTAGCGGGGGGGCTCGGTGAGCAGTTCTTC. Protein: CASSVLAGGLGEQFF.

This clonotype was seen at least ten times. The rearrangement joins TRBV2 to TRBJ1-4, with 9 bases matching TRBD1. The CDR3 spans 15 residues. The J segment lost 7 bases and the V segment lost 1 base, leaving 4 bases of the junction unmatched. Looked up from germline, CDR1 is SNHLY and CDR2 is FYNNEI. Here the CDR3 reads CASSEGGTGSEKLFF. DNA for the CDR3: TGTGCCAGCAGTGAAGGCGGGACAGGGAGTGAAAAACTGTTTTTT.

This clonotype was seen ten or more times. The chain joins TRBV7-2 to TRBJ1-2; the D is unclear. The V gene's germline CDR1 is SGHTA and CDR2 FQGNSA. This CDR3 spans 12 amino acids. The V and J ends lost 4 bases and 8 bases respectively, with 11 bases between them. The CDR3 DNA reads TGTGCCAGCAGCTCGGAGGGAAACGGCTACACCTTC. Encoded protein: CASSSEGNGYTF.

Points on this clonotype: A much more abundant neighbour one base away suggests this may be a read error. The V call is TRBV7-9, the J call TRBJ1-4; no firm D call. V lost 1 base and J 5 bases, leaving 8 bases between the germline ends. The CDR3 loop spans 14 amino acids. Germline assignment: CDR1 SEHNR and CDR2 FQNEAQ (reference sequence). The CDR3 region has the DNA TGTGCCAGCAGCTTAGAGCCAAGCAATGAAAAACTGTTTTTT. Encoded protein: CASSLEPSNEKLFF. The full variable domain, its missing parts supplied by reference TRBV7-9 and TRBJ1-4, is DTGVSQNPRHKITKRGQNVTFRCDPISEHNRLYWYRQTLGQGPEFLTYFQNEAQLEKSRLLSDRFSAERPKGSFSTLEIQRTEQGDSAMYLCASSLEPSNEKLFFGSGTQLSVL.

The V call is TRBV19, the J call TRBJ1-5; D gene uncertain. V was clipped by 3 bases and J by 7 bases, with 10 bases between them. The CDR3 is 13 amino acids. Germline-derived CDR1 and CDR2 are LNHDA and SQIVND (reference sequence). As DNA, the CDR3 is TGTGCCAGTAGTATCCCCCCAGGACAGCCCCAGCATTTT. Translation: CASSIPPGQPQHF.

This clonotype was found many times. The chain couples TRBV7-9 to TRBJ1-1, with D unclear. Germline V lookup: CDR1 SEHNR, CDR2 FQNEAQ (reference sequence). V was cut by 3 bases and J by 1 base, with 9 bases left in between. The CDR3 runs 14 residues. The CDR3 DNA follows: TGTGCCAGCAGCTTTTTCGGTTCGAACACTGAAGCTTTCTTT. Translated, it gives CASSFFGSNTEAFF.

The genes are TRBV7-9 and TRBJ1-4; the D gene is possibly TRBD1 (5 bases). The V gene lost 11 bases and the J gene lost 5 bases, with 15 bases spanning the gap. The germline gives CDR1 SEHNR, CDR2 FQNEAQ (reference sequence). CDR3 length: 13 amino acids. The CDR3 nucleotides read TGTGCCTGGACGGGGGGGAGAAATGAAAAACTGTTTTTT. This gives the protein CAWTGGRNEKLFF.

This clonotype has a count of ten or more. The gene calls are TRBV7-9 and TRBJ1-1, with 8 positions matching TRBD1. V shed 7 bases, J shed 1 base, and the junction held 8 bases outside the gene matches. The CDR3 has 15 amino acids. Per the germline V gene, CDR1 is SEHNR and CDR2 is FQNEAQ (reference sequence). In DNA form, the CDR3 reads TGTGCCAGCACTAACTGGACAGGGAGGAACACTGAAGCTTTCTTT. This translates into CASTNWTGRNTEAFF.

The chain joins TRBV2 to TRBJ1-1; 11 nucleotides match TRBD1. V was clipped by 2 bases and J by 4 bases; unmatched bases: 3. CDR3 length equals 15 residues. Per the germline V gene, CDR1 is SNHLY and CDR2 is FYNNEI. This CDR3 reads CASSELGTGGTEAFF. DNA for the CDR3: TGTGCCAGCAGTGAACTTGGGACAGGGGGCACTGAAGCTTTCTTT.

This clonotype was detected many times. CDR3 sequence: CASSFRGRSEKLFF. CDR3 sequence (DNA): TGTGCCAGCAGTTTTCGGGGACGAAGCGAAAAACTGTTTTTT. The chain is built from TRBV12-3 or TRBV12-4 and TRBJ1-4, with a weak D call TRBD1 (5 bases). This CDR3 has 14 residues. V dropped 3 bases and J dropped 8 bases, with 13 bases sitting between them.

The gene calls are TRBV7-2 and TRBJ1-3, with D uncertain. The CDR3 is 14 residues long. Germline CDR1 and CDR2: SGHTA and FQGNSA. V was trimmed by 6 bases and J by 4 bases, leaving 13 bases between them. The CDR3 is CASSRGSVGNTIYF. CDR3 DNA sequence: TGTGCCAGCAGTCGAGGGTCCGTGGGAAACACCATATATTTT.

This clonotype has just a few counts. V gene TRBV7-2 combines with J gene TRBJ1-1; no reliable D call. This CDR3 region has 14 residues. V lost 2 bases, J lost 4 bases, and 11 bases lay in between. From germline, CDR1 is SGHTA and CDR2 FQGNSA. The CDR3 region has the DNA TGTGCCAGCAGCTTAACCTCGGACGGCACTGAAGCTTTCTTT. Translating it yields CASSLTSDGTEAFF. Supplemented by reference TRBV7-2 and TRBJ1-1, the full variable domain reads GAGVSQSPSNKVTEKGKDVELRCDPISGHTALYWYRQSLGQGLEFLIYFQGNSAPDKSGLPSDRFSAERTGGSVSTLTIQRTQQEDSAVYLCASSLTSDGTEAFFGQGTRLTVV.

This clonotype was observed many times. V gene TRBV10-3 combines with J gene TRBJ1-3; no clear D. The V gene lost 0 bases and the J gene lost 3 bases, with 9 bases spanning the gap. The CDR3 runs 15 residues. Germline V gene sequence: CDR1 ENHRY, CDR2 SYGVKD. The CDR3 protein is CAISESDHIGNTIYF. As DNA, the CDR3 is TGTGCCATCAGTGAGTCCGACCATATTGGAAACACCATATATTTT.

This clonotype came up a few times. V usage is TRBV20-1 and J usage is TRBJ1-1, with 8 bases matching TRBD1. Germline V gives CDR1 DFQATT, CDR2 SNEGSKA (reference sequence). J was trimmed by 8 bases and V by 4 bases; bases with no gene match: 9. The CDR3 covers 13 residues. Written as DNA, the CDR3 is TGCAGTGCTAACCGCGGGACAGGCTCCGAAGCTTTCTTT. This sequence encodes CSANRGTGSEAFF.

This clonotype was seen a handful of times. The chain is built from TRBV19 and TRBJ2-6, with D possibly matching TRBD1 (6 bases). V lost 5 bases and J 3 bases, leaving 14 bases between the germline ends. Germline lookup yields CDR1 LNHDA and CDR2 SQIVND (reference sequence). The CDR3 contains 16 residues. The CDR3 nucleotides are TGTGCCAGTAGTTTCTCCAGGGGTGGTGGGGCCAACGTCCTGACTTTC. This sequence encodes CASSFSRGGGANVLTF.

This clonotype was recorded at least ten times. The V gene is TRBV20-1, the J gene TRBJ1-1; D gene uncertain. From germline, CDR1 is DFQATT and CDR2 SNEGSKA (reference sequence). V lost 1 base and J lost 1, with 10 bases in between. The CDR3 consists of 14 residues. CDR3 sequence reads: CSARATEPNTEAFF. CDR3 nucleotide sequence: TGCAGTGCTAGAGCCACAGAGCCGAACACTGAAGCTTTCTTT.

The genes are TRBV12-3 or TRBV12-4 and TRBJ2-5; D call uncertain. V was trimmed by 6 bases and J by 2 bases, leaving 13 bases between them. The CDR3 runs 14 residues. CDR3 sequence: CASSQRALQETQYF. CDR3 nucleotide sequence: TGTGCCAGCAGCCAAAGGGCCTTACAAGAGACCCAGTACTTC.

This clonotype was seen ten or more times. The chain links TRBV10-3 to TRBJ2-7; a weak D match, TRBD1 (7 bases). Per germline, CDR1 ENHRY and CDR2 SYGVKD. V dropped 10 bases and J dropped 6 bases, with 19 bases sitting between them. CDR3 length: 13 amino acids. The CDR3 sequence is CASRTGGAFEQYF. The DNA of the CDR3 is TGTGCCAGCAGGACAGGAGGGGCGTTCGAGCAGTACTTC.

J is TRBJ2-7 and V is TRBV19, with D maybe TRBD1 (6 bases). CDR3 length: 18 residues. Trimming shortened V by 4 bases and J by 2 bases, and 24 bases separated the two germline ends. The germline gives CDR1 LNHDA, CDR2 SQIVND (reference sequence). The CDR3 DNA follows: TGTGCCAGTAGTAGCCCCCAGACCGGGACACGTAAAGCCTACGAGCAGTACTTC. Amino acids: CASSSPQTGTRKAYEQYF.

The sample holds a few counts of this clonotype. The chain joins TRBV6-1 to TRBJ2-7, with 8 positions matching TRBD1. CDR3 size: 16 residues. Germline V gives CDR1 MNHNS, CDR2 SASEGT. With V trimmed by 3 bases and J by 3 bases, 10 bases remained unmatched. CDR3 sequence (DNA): TGTGCCAGCAGTGAGACAGGGGTCGCCCCCTACTACGAGCAGTACTTC. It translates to CASSETGVAPYYEQYF.